These 6 T cell receptor beta chains share one sample of origin, sequenced in a study of T cells in Graves' hyperthyroidism and ophthalmopathy (dated by TCRdb to the late 2010s). The library was generated by multiplex PCR. Sequencing instrument: Illumina HiSeq 2000. The TCR beta CDR3 regions were amplified from the RNA transcripts. A first-round RT-PCR of the TCR CDR3 used the HTBI primer set with the Qiagen OneStep RT-PCR kit. The raw public reads went through TCRdb reprocessing: fastp at Q25, MiXCR clone calling, in-frame beta chains kept. Records with the same CDR3 protein are collapsed into one entry carrying the most frequent genes and DNA. The sample yields 300,000 to 350,000 distinct CDR3 sequences; roughly 18% were counted once. In total, the top ten clones hold about a sixth of the sample. The sequencing sample was made of blood. Source of these receptors: a woman between 35 and 50 years old with Graves' ophthalmopathy.

This clonotype was picked up many times. The chain has TRBV18 and TRBJ2-7; 9 nucleotides line up with TRBD2. The germline gives CDR1 KGHSH, CDR2 LQKENI. The CDR3 covers 15 residues. V was clipped by 3 bases and J by 7 bases; unmatched bases: 10. In nucleotides, the CDR3 is TGTGCCAGCTCACCTAGTCCTAGCGGGATTGAAGAGCAGTACTTC. Protein sequence: CASSPSPSGIEEQYF.

This clonotype was observed at least ten times. This chain joins TRBV28 and TRBJ2-7, with 9 nucleotides matching TRBD2. The CDR3 is made up of 16 amino acids. Germline CDR1 and CDR2: MDHEN and SYDVKM. Losses at the gene ends were 11 bases for V and 2 bases for J; bases not matched to a gene: 16. The CDR3 DNA reads as TGTGCCTTCAAAAAGGCCGGGACTAGCCCCACCTACGAGCAGTACTTC. Translated, it gives CAFKKAGTSPTYEQYF.

Many counts were recorded for this clonotype. The V and J genes are TRBV28 and TRBJ1-2; no clear D. The CDR3 totals 12 residues. Trimming took off 8 bases at V and 4 bases at J, with 11 bases between the two ends. The germline V gene encodes CDR1 MDHEN and CDR2 SYDVKM. CDR3 protein: CASLESSYGYTF. The CDR3 DNA reads TGTGCCAGCCTAGAGTCATCCTATGGCTACACCTTC.

This clonotype was detected many times. This chain joins TRBV10-3 and TRBJ1-3; the D gene is possibly TRBD1 (5 bases). The ends were cut back, 4 bases at V and 3 bases at J, with 7 bases in the middle. Germline lookup yields CDR1 ENHRY and CDR2 SYGVKD. This CDR3 is 13 amino acids long. CDR3 region: CAISAQVGNTIYF. DNA for the CDR3: TGTGCCATCAGTGCACAGGTTGGAAACACCATATATTTT.

This rearrangement joins TRBV28 to TRBJ1-5, with TRBD1 matching over 10 bases. Germline values: CDR1 MDHEN, CDR2 SYDVKM. This CDR3 region has 15 residues. V shed 6 bases and J 6 bases; nucleotides not matched to a gene: 8. CDR3 bases: TGTGCCAGCAGCGCGGGACAGGGGATAGCTCAGCCCCAGCATTTT. Protein sequence: CASSAGQGIAQPQHF.

The J gene is TRBJ2-7, the V gene TRBV11-2; TRBD1 is a possible D gene (5 bases). Trimming pared 3 bases from V and 0 bases from J, leaving 15 bases between. Germline CDR1 and CDR2: SGHAT and FQNNGV. The length of the CDR3 is 16 residues. CDR3 bases: TGTGCCAGCAGCTTCCGCAGGGTCCTAAACTCCTACGAGCAGTACTTC. This codes for CASSFRRVLNSYEQYF.